What follows are 20 T cell receptor beta chains derived from one specimen sequenced in a study of human T cells and chemical hapten exposure. Via MiXCR, TCRdb re-called the RACE reads, giving one row per CDR3 protein. The sample includes tens of thousands of distinct CDR3 sequences, roughly 10% of them seen just once. Time point noted: patch test 3, about 24 weeks after DPC sensitization. The treatment here: therapeutic diphenylcyclopropenone sensitization with weekly scalp DPC. This material consisted of whole blood, taken in connection with sensitization to the hapten diphenylcyclopropenone (DPC). These receptors came from a woman in her thirties or forties with alopecia areata. Some clones in this sample may be carry-over from other donors' samples.

In this sample, this clonotype turned up many times. The genes are TRBV4-2 and TRBJ1-1; D possibly corresponds to TRBD1 (5 bases). In germline, CDR1 is LGHNA, CDR2 YNFKEQ. With 2 bases removed from V and 1 base from J, the gap between germline ends came to 11 bases. The CDR3 is made up of 15 amino acids. The CDR3 region has the DNA TGTGCCAGCAGCCAAAGACTAGGACAGAACACTGAAGCTTTCTTT. Translated: CASSQRLGQNTEAFF.

The chain joins TRBV20-1 to TRBJ2-3, with 9 bases matching TRBD2. The CDR3 is 13 amino acids. Looked up from germline, CDR1 is DFQATT and CDR2 is SNEGSKA (reference sequence). J was trimmed by 14 bases and V by 2 bases; bases with no gene match: 11. The CDR3, as DNA: TGCAGTGCTAGAAGCCTAGCGGGGCGCACGTTGTATTTT. It yields the protein CSARSLAGRTLYF.

In nucleotides, the CDR3 is TGCAGCGTTGAAGATACCGGGCTAAGCTCCTACAATGAGCAGTTCTTC. Encoded protein: CSVEDTGLSSYNEQFF. The chain has TRBV29-1 and TRBJ2-1; D is unclear. From germline, CDR1 is SQVTM and CDR2 ANQGSEA. CDR3 length: 16 amino acids. Trimming removed 0 bases at V and 0 bases at J, with 12 bases between.

The table lists this clonotype with a count of one. The V call is TRBV6-4, the J call TRBJ1-1; D is unresolved. The CDR3 runs to 14 residues. Germline values: CDR1 MRHNA, CDR2 SNTAGT. V shed 2 bases and J shed 6 bases, with 13 bases lying between them. As DNA, the CDR3 is TGTGCCAGCAGTGACGGACCCGGGAGCGCTGAAGCTTTCTTT. Translated, it gives CASSDGPGSAEAFF.

This rearrangement joins TRBV9 to TRBJ2-3, with TRBD2 matching over 10 bases. Trimming took 0 bases from V and 8 from J; bases not matched to a gene: 6. The germline gives CDR1 SGDLS, CDR2 YYNGEE. CDR3 size: 15 residues. The CDR3 loop reads CASSVVASGGLTQYF. The DNA of the CDR3 is TGTGCCAGCAGCGTAGTGGCTAGCGGGGGCCTTACGCAGTATTTT.

This clonotype was picked up many times. V and J are TRBV29-1 and TRBJ1-2, with D perhaps matching TRBD1 (5 bases). Trimming removed 4 bases at V and 4 bases at J, with 10 bases between. The CDR3 totals 12 residues. CDR1 is SQVTM, CDR2 ANQGSEA, per germline. Here the CDR3 reads CSVGAGSYGYTF. The DNA for the CDR3 is TGCAGCGTTGGCGCAGGGAGCTATGGCTACACCTTC.

This clonotype appeared a few times. The chain carries TRBV4-1 and TRBJ2-7, with 9 bases matching TRBD1. This CDR3 region has 14 residues. V lost 5 bases, J lost 3 bases, and 5 bases stayed unmatched. The V gene's germline CDR1 is MGHRA and CDR2 YSYEKL. The CDR3 region has the DNA TGCGCCAGCAGCATGCGGGACAGGGACTACGAGCAGTACTTC. Amino acid sequence: CASSMRDRDYEQYF.

Only a few counts were recorded for this clonotype. This sequence joins TRBV6-6 and TRBJ1-1; TRBD1 matches 8 bases. The CDR3 runs to 14 residues. With 7 bases clipped from V and 1 base from J, the junction kept 5 bases outside the gene matches. Germline assignment: CDR1 MNHNY and CDR2 SVGAGI (reference sequence). The CDR3 spells CASTPTGANTEAFF. CDR3 DNA sequence: TGTGCCAGCACCCCGACAGGGGCGAACACTGAAGCTTTCTTT.

The chain has TRBV19 and TRBJ2-5; D is ambiguous. The V end was cut by 0 bases, the J end by 4 bases, with 0 bases between. CDR3 length: 11 residues. Per the germline V gene, CDR1 is LNHDA and CDR2 is SQIVND (reference sequence). The CDR3 sequence: CASSIEETQYF. CDR3 nucleotide sequence: TGTGCCAGTAGTATAGAAGAGACCCAGTACTTC.

The gene calls are TRBV5-1 and TRBJ2-7; D unclear. Germline CDR1 reads SGHRS; CDR2 reads YFSETQ. The CDR3 loop spans 14 amino acids. Trimming stripped 2 bases from V and 0 bases from J, with 9 bases between. The CDR3 loop reads CASSLAKSSYEQYF. The CDR3 coding sequence is TGCGCCAGCAGCTTAGCCAAGAGCTCCTACGAGCAGTACTTC.

This clonotype was observed a handful of times. The chain has TRBV7-9 and TRBJ2-5; D gene ambiguous. This CDR3 is built from 14 residues. CDR1 and CDR2 from the germline V gene are SEHNR and FQNEAQ (reference sequence). The V and J ends lost 3 bases and 0 bases respectively, with 8 bases between them. The CDR3 reads CASSFSTDQETQYF. CDR3 in DNA: TGTGCCAGCAGCTTCAGTACAGACCAAGAGACCCAGTACTTC.

Only a few counts were recorded for this clonotype. This chain links TRBV4-1 with TRBJ1-4; no reliable D call. V was cut by 0 bases and J by 7 bases, with 9 bases left in between. The CDR3 has 14 residues. Per the germline V gene, CDR1 is MGHRA and CDR2 is YSYEKL. The CDR3 is CASSQDGRGEKLFF. Here the CDR3 DNA reads TGCGCCAGCAGCCAAGATGGTCGGGGTGAAAAACTGTTTTTT.

This clonotype has more than one count but fewer than ten. This rearrangement joins TRBV12-3 or TRBV12-4 to TRBJ2-4; D is perhaps TRBD2 (6 bases). Between the trimmed V and J ends, which lost 3 bases and 0 bases, there was a span of 15 bases. CDR3 length: 17 amino acids. The CDR3 DNA follows: TGTGCCAGCAGTTTTAGTTACGGAGGGTTAGCCAAAAACATTCAGTACTTC. Encoded protein: CASSFSYGGLAKNIQYF.

This clonotype was seen at least ten times. The chain carries TRBV4-3 and TRBJ2-7; no clear D. There are 13 residues in the CDR3. V lost 0 bases, J lost 3 bases, and 6 bases lay in between. From germline, CDR1 is LGHNA and CDR2 YSLEER. CDR3 in amino acids: CASSQENGYEQYF. The CDR3 DNA reads TGCGCCAGCAGCCAAGAAAACGGCTACGAGCAGTACTTC.

This chain connects TRBV29-1 to TRBJ2-7; D tentatively reads TRBD1 or TRBD2 (5 bases each). V lost 4 bases, J lost 0 bases, and 16 bases lay in between. CDR1 and CDR2 (germline): SQVTM, ANQGSEA. This CDR3 has 15 residues. The CDR3: CSVGPTGTASYEQYF. CDR3 DNA sequence: TGCAGCGTTGGTCCCACCGGGACGGCCTCCTACGAGCAGTACTTC.

At least ten counts were recorded for this clonotype. This CDR3 is CSAWDRGSAELFF. CDR3 nucleotides: TGCAGTGCTTGGGACAGGGGGAGCGCGGAGCTGTTTTTT. The chain couples TRBV20-1 to TRBJ2-2; TRBD1 agrees at 11 bases. Trimming took 5 bases from V and 10 from J; bases not matched to a gene: 6. The germline V gene has CDR1 DFQATT and CDR2 SNEGSKA (reference sequence). The CDR3 covers 13 residues.

The rearrangement links TRBV28 to TRBJ2-1, with 7 bases identical to TRBD1. V lost 5 bases, J lost 1 base, and 8 bases stayed unmatched. The length of the CDR3 is 16 residues. CDR1 and CDR2 (germline): MDHEN, SYDVKM. The CDR3 reads CASSPPMTGSYNEQFF. Written as DNA, the CDR3 is TGTGCCAGCAGTCCCCCAATGACAGGGTCCTACAATGAGCAGTTCTTC. The complete variable domain, with remaining parts taken from reference TRBV28 and TRBJ2-1, reads DVKVTQSSRYLVKRTGEKVFLECVQDMDHENMFWYRQDPGLGLRLIYFSYDVKMKEKGDIPEGYSVSREKKERFSLILESASTNQTSMYLCASSPPMTGSYNEQFFGPGTRLTVL.

This clonotype showed up many times. This sequence joins TRBV7-2 and TRBJ2-3; tentatively, D is TRBD2 (6 bases). CDR1 SGHTA and CDR2 FQGNSA come from the germline V gene. Trimming cost V 5 bases and J 0 bases, with 15 bases left between them. This CDR3 is built from 16 residues. CDR3 DNA: TGTGCCAGCAGCGGCGGACTAAGGCTTAGCACAGATACGCAGTATTTT. It specifies CASSGGLRLSTDTQYF.

This clonotype was seen at least ten times. The chain links TRBV6-2 or TRBV6-3 to TRBJ1-1; TRBD1 is a possible D gene (5 bases). V lost 7 bases to trimming and J lost 8 bases, with 14 bases between them. Germline CDR1 is MNHEY and CDR2 is SVGEGT. The CDR3 consists of 12 residues. This CDR3 reads CASIMWGVEAFF. CDR3 in DNA: TGTGCCAGCATCATGTGGGGGGTCGAAGCTTTCTTT.

The table lists this clonotype with many counts. The gene calls are TRBV6-5 and TRBJ2-2; D not certain. This CDR3 comprises 14 residues. Germline V gives CDR1 MNHEY, CDR2 SVGAGI. Trimming took 6 bases from V and 6 from J, leaving 14 bases between them. The DNA of the CDR3 is TGTGCCAGCAGGGGCCCCCGAAAGTCCGGGGAGCTGTTTTTT. As protein: CASRGPRKSGELFF.